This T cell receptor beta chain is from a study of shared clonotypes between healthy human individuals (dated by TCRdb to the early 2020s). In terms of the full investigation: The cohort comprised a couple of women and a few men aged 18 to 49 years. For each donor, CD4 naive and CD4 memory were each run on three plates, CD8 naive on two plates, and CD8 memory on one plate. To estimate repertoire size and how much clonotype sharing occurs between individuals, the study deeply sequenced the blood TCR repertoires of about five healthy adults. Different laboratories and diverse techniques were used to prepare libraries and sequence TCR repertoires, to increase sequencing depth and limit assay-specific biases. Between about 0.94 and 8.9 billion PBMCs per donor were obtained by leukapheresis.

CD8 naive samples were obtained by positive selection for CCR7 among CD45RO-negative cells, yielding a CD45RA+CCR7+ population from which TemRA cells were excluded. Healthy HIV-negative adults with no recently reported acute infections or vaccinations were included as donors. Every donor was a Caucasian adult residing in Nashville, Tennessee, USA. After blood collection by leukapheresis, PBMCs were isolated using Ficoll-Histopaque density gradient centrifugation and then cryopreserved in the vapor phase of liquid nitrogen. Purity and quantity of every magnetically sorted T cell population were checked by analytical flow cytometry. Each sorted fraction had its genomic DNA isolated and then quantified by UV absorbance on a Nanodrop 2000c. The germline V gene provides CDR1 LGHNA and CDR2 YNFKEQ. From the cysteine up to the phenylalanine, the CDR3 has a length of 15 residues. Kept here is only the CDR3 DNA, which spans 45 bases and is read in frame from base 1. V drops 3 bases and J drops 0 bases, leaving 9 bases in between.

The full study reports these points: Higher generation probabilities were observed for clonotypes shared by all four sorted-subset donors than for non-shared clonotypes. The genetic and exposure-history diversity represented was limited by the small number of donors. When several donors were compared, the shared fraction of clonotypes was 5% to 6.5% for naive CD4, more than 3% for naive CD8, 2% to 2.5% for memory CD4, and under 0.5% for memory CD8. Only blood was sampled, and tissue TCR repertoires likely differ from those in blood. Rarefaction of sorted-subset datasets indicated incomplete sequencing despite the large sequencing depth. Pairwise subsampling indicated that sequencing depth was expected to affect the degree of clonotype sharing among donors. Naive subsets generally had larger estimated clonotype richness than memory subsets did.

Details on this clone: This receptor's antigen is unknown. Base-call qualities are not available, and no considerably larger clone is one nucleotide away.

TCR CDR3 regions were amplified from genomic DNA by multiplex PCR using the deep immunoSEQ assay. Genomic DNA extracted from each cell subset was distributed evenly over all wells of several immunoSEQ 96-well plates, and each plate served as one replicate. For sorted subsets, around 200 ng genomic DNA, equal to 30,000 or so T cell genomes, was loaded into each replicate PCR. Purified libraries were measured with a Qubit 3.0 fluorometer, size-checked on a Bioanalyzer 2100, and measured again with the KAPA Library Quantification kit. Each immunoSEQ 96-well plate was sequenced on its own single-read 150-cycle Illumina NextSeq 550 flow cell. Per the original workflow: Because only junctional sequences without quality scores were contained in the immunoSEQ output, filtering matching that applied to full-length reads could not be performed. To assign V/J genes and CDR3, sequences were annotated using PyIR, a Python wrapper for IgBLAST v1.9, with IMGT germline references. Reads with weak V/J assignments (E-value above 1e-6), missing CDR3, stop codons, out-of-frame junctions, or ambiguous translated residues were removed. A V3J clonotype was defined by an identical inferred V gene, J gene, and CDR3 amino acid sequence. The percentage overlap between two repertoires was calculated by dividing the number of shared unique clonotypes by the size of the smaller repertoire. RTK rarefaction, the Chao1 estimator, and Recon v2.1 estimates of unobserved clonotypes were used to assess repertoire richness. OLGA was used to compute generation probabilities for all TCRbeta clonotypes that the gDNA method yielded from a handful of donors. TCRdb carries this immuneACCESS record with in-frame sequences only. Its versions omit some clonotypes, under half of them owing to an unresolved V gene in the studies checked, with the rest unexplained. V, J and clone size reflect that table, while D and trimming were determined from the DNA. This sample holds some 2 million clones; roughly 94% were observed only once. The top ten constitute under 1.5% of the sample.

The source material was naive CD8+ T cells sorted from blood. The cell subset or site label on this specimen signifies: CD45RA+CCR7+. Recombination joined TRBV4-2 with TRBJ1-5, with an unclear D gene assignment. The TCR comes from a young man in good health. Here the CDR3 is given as CASSQGSYSNQPQHF. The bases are TGTGCCAGCAGCCAGGGATCCTATAGCAATCAGCCCCAGCATTTT.